Detailed here is one T cell receptor (beta chain). Data came from immunoSEQ multiplex PCR; TCRdb stores just in-frame clones and leaves some out. The data hold approximately 65,000 clones, with under 95% observed a single time. This sample is drawn from a study of T cells after somatic rescue of genetic block. The sequence derives from a man aged 35 to 55. Sequenced sample: peripheral blood mononuclear cells (PBMCs).

This CDR3 is CASSRTGNYNEQFF. CDR3 coding DNA: TGTGCCAGCAGCCGGACAGGGAACTACAATGAGCAGTTCTTC. The V and J genes are TRBV6-5 and TRBJ2-1; 8 bases fit TRBD1. V gave up 6 bases and J gave up 3 bases; unmatched junction bases: 4. The CDR3 covers 14 residues. Looked up from germline, CDR1 is MNHEY and CDR2 is SVGAGI.